This entry lists 9 T cell receptor beta chains sequenced from one sample in a study of response to subunit inactivated influenza vaccine. TCRdb independently ran MiXCR on the RT-PCR reads; one entry per CDR3 protein. The repertoire holds about 160,000 distinct CDR3 sequences, 11% seen once, with roughly 12% in the top ten. Specimen: non-naive T cells sorted from PBMCs, collected more than 35 days after vaccination. The receptors shown here come from a man aged 45-65 years who received an inactivated influenza vaccine.

The chain is built from TRBV7-9 and TRBJ2-1; D perhaps matches TRBD2 (7 bases). The ends were cut back, 6 bases at V and 9 bases at J, with 15 bases in the middle. CDR3 length: 13 amino acids. Germline lookup yields CDR1 SEHNR and CDR2 FQNEAQ (reference sequence). CDR3 amino acids: CASRPGAGVEQFF. In nucleotides, the CDR3 is TGTGCCAGCAGACCAGGGGCGGGGGTTGAGCAGTTCTTC.

The chain carries TRBV28 and TRBJ2-5; 7 bases are shared with TRBD2. V trimming: 5 bases; J trimming: 3 bases; junction bases outside the gene matches: 9. The V gene's germline CDR1 is MDHEN and CDR2 SYDVKM. This CDR3 contains 15 residues. CDR3 region: CASSGPGLTEETQYF. The CDR3 region has the DNA TGTGCCAGCAGTGGGCCGGGACTAACAGAAGAGACCCAGTACTTC.

CDR3 DNA sequence: TGCAGTGCTAGAGATCTCGGCTTTATCGGCGGAAACACCATATATTTT. Translation gives CSARDLGFIGGNTIYF. The V and J genes are TRBV20-1 and TRBJ1-3; D gene ambiguous. Trimming stripped 0 bases from V and 4 bases from J, with 16 bases between. The V gene's germline CDR1 is DFQATT and CDR2 SNEGSKA (reference sequence). The CDR3 length is 16 residues.

A word on this clonotype: Just one base apart from a much larger clone, this may be a read error. The rearrangement joins TRBV18 to TRBJ2-2; D is perhaps TRBD2 (6 bases). Germline assignment: CDR1 KGHSH and CDR2 LQKENI. The CDR3 is made up of 13 amino acids. The CDR3 reads CASSPPHTGGLFF. The CDR3 DNA follows: TGTGCCAGCTCACCACCACACACCGGGGGGCTGTTTTTT.

The chain carries TRBV20-1 and TRBJ1-5, with 8 bases identical to TRBD1. The germline CDR1 and CDR2 sequences are DFQATT and SNEGSKA (reference sequence). The CDR3 extends over 14 amino acids. V shed 5 bases, J shed 0 bases, and the junction held 3 bases outside the gene matches. The CDR3 nucleotides read TGCAGTGCTGTGGACAGGGATAGCAATCAGCCCCAGCATTTT. Protein: CSAVDRDSNQPQHF.

This clonotype was seen many times. The chain combines TRBV12-3 or TRBV12-4 with TRBJ2-2; D perhaps matches TRBD1 (6 bases). There are 15 residues in the CDR3. With 5 bases removed from V and 6 bases from J, the gap between germline ends came to 16 bases. In DNA form, the CDR3 reads TGTGCCAGCAGTCTACCAACAGGGTTATCCGGGGAGCTGTTTTTT. Its protein is CASSLPTGLSGELFF.

This clonotype was picked up a small number of times. The rearrangement links TRBV15 to TRBJ2-1; the D call may be TRBD1 or TRBD2 (5 bases each). The germline V gene has CDR1 LNHNV and CDR2 YYDKDF (reference sequence). The CDR3 spans 13 residues. With 1 base removed from V and 13 bases from J, the gap between germline ends came to 14 bases. The CDR3 loop reads CATSRVAGTRQFF. The CDR3 DNA sequence: TGTGCCACCAGCAGAGTGGCCGGGACCCGACAGTTCTTC. Full variable domain (missing parts from reference TRBV15 and TRBJ2-1): DAMVIQNPRYQVTQFGKPVTLSCSQTLNHNVMYWYQQKSSQAPKLLFHYYDKDFNNEADTPDNFQSRRPNTSFCFLDIRSPGLGDTAMYLCATSRVAGTRQFFGPGTRLTVL.

This clonotype was counted a few times. The V and J genes are TRBV7-9 and TRBJ2-5, with 10 bases matching TRBD2. The CDR3 has 16 residues. Per the germline V gene, CDR1 is SEHNR and CDR2 is FQNEAQ (reference sequence). J was trimmed by 4 bases and V by 2 bases; bases with no gene match: 7. The CDR3 loop is CASSLPSGGAGETQYF. The CDR3 DNA reads as TGTGCCAGCAGCTTACCTAGCGGGGGAGCCGGAGAGACCCAGTACTTC.

This clonotype was counted between two and nine times. The V and J genes are TRBV12-3 or TRBV12-4 and TRBJ1-2; possibly TRBD1 for D (5 bases). V was trimmed by 6 bases and J by 4 bases, leaving 15 bases between them. This CDR3 spans 14 amino acids. For the CDR3, the DNA is TGTGCCAGCAGCAGGAGGGGAGGAGCCTATGGCTACACCTTC. It translates to CASSRRGGAYGYTF.